This TCR beta chain derives from a study of shared clonotypes between healthy human individuals (TCRdb year 2020). For the study in its entirety: The cohort included a few men and a couple of women between 18 and 49 years of age. Per donor, three plates each were used for CD4 naive and CD4 memory, two for CD8 naive, and one for CD8 memory. The study deeply sequenced blood TCR repertoires of about 5 healthy adults to estimate repertoire size and the extent of clonotype sharing between individuals. Libraries were prepared and TCR repertoires were sequenced by different laboratories using diverse techniques, in order to increase sequencing depth and limit assay-specific biases. Per donor, leukapheresis produced somewhere between about 0.85 and 10 billion PBMCs. Results the study describes overall, beyond this receptor: Larger estimated clonotype richness was generally found for naive subsets than for memory subsets. Compared with non-shared clonotypes, clonotypes shared by all four sorted-subset donors had higher generation probabilities. Sharing across a handful of donors was observed for around 5% of naive CD4, over 3% of naive CD8, 2% to 2.5% of memory CD4, and about 0.4% of memory CD8 clonotypes. Sampling was restricted to blood, and TCR repertoires in tissue are likely to differ from TCR repertoires in blood. Based on pairwise subsampling, the degree of clonotype sharing among donors was expected to be affected by sequencing depth. Because the study included a small number of donors, the genetic and exposure-history diversity represented was limited. Incomplete sequencing was indicated by rarefaction of sorted-subset datasets, despite the large sequencing depth.

The cysteine opens and the phenylalanine closes a CDR3 of 14 amino acids. Only CDR3 DNA remains: 42 bases, in frame from the first base. CDR1 MNHEY and CDR2 SVGAGI were looked up in the germline V gene. The V end gives up 6 bases and the J end 4 bases, leaving 4 bases in the junction not matched to a gene. Healthy HIV-negative adults with no recently reported acute infections or vaccinations were included as donors. All donors were Caucasian adults living in Nashville, Tennessee, USA. CD4+ T cells were enriched by magnetic negative selection; naive cells were then positively selected on CD45RA, and the negative fraction formed the memory subset. After blood collection by leukapheresis, PBMCs were isolated using Ficoll-Histopaque density gradient centrifugation and then cryopreserved in the vapor phase of liquid nitrogen. Purity and quantity of every magnetically sorted T cell population were checked by analytical flow cytometry. Genomic DNA was isolated from each sorted fraction and quantified by UV absorbance on a Nanodrop 2000c.

Remarks on this clone: Its recognized antigen is unknown. The sample holds no much larger clone one base away, and base qualities are not on file.

TCR CDR3 regions were amplified from genomic DNA by multiplex PCR using the deep immunoSEQ assay. For each cell subset, the extracted genomic DNA was distributed evenly across all wells of several immunoSEQ 96-well plates, and each plate served as one replicate. For sorted subsets, about 200 ng genomic DNA, equal to approximately 30,000 T cell genomes, was loaded into each replicate PCR. Purified libraries were measured with a Qubit 3.0 fluorometer, size-checked on a Bioanalyzer 2100, and measured again with the KAPA Library Quantification kit. Every immunoSEQ 96-well plate was sequenced on a dedicated single-read 150-cycle Illumina NextSeq 550 flow cell. The source study handled its data this way. Because only junctional sequences without quality scores were contained in the immunoSEQ output, filtering matching that applied to full-length reads could not be performed. Sequences were annotated with PyIR, a Python wrapper for IgBLAST v1.9, using IMGT germline references to assign V/J genes and CDR3. Reads with weak V/J assignments (E-value above 1e-6), missing CDR3, stop codons, out-of-frame junctions, or ambiguous translated residues were removed. V3J clonotypes were defined as sequences sharing the same inferred V gene, J gene, and CDR3 amino acid sequence. To compute the percentage overlap between repertoires, the number of shared unique clonotypes was divided by the size of the smaller repertoire. RTK rarefaction, the Chao1 estimator, and Recon v2.1 estimates of unobserved clonotypes were used to assess repertoire richness. For all TCRbeta clonotypes obtained by the gDNA method from a few donors, generation probabilities were computed with OLGA. Imported from immuneACCESS, the table was reduced by TCRdb to in-frame sequences with V and J called. These copies leave out some clones; in studies compared against another copy, an unresolved V gene accounts for under half, and the cause of the remainder is not known. V and J calls and clone size are copied from that table; D and trimming were computed from the DNA. In all, the sample holds roughly 2 million clones, and roughly 95% of those were seen once. The ten largest clones take up roughly 0.13% of the sample.

The clonotype was recovered from a man aged 18 to 29 in good health. Recombination linked TRBV6-5 to TRBJ2-1; 9 bases in the middle match TRBD2. Sequencing was performed on naive CD4+ T cells sorted from blood. The sample's cell subset or site label, decoded: CD45RA+ positively selected. The CDR3 reads as follows: CASSRTSEYNEQFF. The DNA sequence follows: TGTGCCAGCAGCCGGACTAGCGAGTACAATGAGCAGTTCTTC.